One T cell receptor beta chain is described in this entry. Its antigen is still unknown. This sample was included in a study of a mutant IDH1 vaccine in newly diagnosed glioma. V lost 3 bases and J lost 8, with 11 bases in between. CDR3 length: 12 residues. CDR1 is MNHEY, CDR2 SVGAGI, per germline. Method: immunoSEQ multiplex PCR; TCRdb's copy keeps in-frame clones and lacks some. The table shows approximately 60,000 clones, with about 81% occurring only once. The time point was: week 23, last vaccination. Doses consisted of 300 ug of mutant IDH1 20-mer peptide each, paired with topical imiquimod. The specimen comprised PBMCs, sampled from a glioma patient whose treatment included an IDH1 peptide vaccine. The TCR sequence derives from a woman aged 35 to 49 with glioma. Some clones in this sample may be carry-over from other donors' samples. This chain uses TRBV6-5 with TRBJ2-7, with D possibly TRBD1 on 5 matching bases. In DNA form, the CDR3 reads TGTGCCAGCAGTTATAGGGGTACCCAGCAGTACTTC. This sequence encodes CASSYRGTQQYF.